Listed below are T cell receptor beta chains from one sample, sequenced in a study of early T cells in non-severe SARS-CoV-2 infection. TCRdb recomputed calls from the 5' RACE reads with MiXCR, one row per CDR3 protein. The data show tens of thousands of distinct CDR3 sequences, 9.5% to 15% seen once. The sequenced sample consisted of whole blood. These receptors were obtained from an adult who was a healthcare worker with PCR-confirmed SARS-CoV-2 infection or an uninfected control (not recorded which). Each CDR3 is given without its conserved first and last residue. The D gene is left open where the match is weak.

v_call	cdr3_length	d_call	cdr3_aa
TRBV29-1	13	TRBD2	SVEGGTRLTDTQY
TRBV5-5	15	TRBD1	ASSLPTRQGTKYEQY
TRBV6-5	12	TRBD1	ASSYEGAGETQY
TRBV7-9	9	NA	ASSPKGEQY
TRBV20-1	12	TRBD2	SARLAGATDTQY
TRBV6-5	14	NA	ASSYRLSGQDNEQF
TRBV5-6	9	NA	ASSSGEKLF
TRBV2	15	NA	ASSERIRGSFTDTQY
TRBV5-1	15	NA	ASSSLLRAGPGGEQF
TRBV20-1	12	TRBD1	SAWDRVGDYEQY
TRBV18	11	NA	ASSLGGGDEQY
TRBV20-1	13	NA	SARDPALPDNEQF
TRBV7-9	11	TRBD1	ASSGQGNYEQY
TRBV28	12	TRBD1	ASKLAQGADTQY
TRBV14	13	TRBD1	ASSQGQGRFDTQY
TRBV7-9	14	NA	ASSLVVGQTWYGYT
TRBV27	12	TRBD1	ASSPGQGHTEAF
TRBV18	16	NA	ASSRDQRTSTTNEKLF
TRBV27	14	TRBD2	ASNPLAGVRSAEQF
TRBV7-2	12	NA	ASSLGSPPNEQY
TRBV29-1	13	NA	SVESAGADRRGYT
TRBV19	11	NA	ASRAGLTETQY
TRBV18	14	TRBD1	ASSPPNRDRVLRLF
TRBV5-1	11	NA	ASSLGGAKPLH
TRBV6-5	14	NA	ASSYSTGETSYEQY
TRBV6-6	13	NA	ASRPGGTDNQPQH
TRBV24-1	13	NA	ATSDSGEEAYEQY
TRBV11-2	15	NA	ASSSILGSSAADTQY
TRBV11-2	13	NA	ASSPQGFYTDTQY
TRBV2	10	NA	ASRWDSYGYT
TRBV5-1	17	TRBD2	ASSPGRARGGKSSDTQY
TRBV29-1	13	TRBD1	SVGGDRASSYEQY
TRBV7-8	12	NA	ASSPRIPGRELF
TRBV7-3	11	NA	ASSKSQGGELF
TRBV14	11	NA	ASKTGQYNEQF
TRBV30	11	NA	AWSVRGRETQY
TRBV6-1	12	NA	ANSDSGIFNEQF
TRBV3-1	9	NA	ASSQAETQY
TRBV19	13	NA	ASSIFPSANQPQH
TRBV7-8	14	NA	ASSLEGGRRAYEQY
TRBV6-5	14	TRBD2	ASSYSPREGPYEQY
TRBV12-5	14	NA	ASGLGTGTGTDTQY
TRBV12-5	11	NA	ASGPRGSDEQY
TRBV11-2	10	NA	ASSFPGEPLH
TRBV3-1	13	NA	ASSQDLVRNTEAF
TRBV7-9	11	NA	ASSADNDYGYT
TRBV3-1	12	NA	ASSPRRGVTGYT
TRBV7-3	11	NA	ASSQFTGTEAF
TRBV5-4	12	TRBD2	ASRLAGSGDTQY
TRBV7-9	10	NA	ASSSYGTEAF
TRBV7-9	13	NA	ASSPSSGIFSGYT
TRBV3-1	12	TRBD2	ASSPAGVPYEQY
TRBV20-1	11	NA	SARGKWNTEAF